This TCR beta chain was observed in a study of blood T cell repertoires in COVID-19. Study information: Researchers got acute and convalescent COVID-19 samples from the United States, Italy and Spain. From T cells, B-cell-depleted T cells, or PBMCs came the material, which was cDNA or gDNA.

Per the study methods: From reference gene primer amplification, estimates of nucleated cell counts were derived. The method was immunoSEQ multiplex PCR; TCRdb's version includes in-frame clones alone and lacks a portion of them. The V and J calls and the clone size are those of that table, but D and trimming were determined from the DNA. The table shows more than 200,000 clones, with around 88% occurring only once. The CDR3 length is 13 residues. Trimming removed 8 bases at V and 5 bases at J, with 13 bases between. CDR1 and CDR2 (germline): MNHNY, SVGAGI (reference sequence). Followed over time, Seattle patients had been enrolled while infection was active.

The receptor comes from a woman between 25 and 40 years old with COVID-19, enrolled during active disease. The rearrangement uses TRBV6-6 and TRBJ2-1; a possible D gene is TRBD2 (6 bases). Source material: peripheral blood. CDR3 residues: CASRGNMDNEQFF. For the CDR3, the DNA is TGTGCCAGCCGGGGGAATATGGACAATGAGCAGTTCTTC.